These T cell receptor beta chains were read from a single sample in a study of blood T cells in healthy people across ages. TCRdb fed the 5' RACE reads into MiXCR, producing one record per CDR3 protein. Among around 1,500,000 distinct CDR3 sequences listed, 42% were seen once. Sequenced material: blood. The receptors come from a woman between 18 and 29 years old in good health. Each CDR3 is given with its conserved first and last residue. Fields, in order: J gene, D gene, clone size, V gene, CDR3 DNA, CDR3 protein. D genes are given only for firm matches. Size values are once, few and many counts, or a class for expanded clones, and some rows have none.

J: TRBJ2-6
D: .
size: .
V: TRBV9
DNA: TGTGCCAGCAGCGTAGAGGGCTGGGCCAACGTCCTGACTTTC
CDR3: CASSVEGWANVLTF

J: TRBJ1-1
D: .
size: .
V: TRBV7-9
DNA: TGTGCCGGCAGCTCCCTCGAGAATACCGAAGCTTTCTTT
CDR3: CAGSSLENTEAFF

J: TRBJ2-3
D: TRBD2
size: few
V: TRBV20-1
DNA: TGCAGTGCTAATCGTGTTAGCGGGAGGGCAGATACGCAGTATTTT
CDR3: CSANRVSGRADTQYF

J: TRBJ2-1
D: .
size: few
V: TRBV18
DNA: TGTGCCAGCTCGCCGCTAGCGACCAGCTTCTCCTACAATGAGCAGTTCTTC
CDR3: CASSPLATSFSYNEQFF

J: TRBJ2-1
D: .
size: few
V: TRBV11-1
DNA: TGTGCCAGCAGCTCGGGACCACTATCCTACAATGAGCAGTTCTTC
CDR3: CASSSGPLSYNEQFF

J: TRBJ1-1
D: TRBD1
size: .
V: TRBV3-1
DNA: TGTGCCAGCAGCCGTTGGGACAGTCTGAACAGTGAAGCTTTCTTT
CDR3: CASSRWDSLNSEAFF

J: TRBJ1-4
D: .
size: .
V: TRBV30
DNA: TGTGCCTTTTTATCCCGGGGTGAAAAACTGTTTTTT
CDR3: CAFLSRGEKLFF

J: TRBJ2-3
D: TRBD2
size: .
V: TRBV3-1
DNA: TGTGCCAGCAGCCATGATGGGCGGGGGGGCATTAATACGCAGTATTTT
CDR3: CASSHDGRGGINTQYF

J: TRBJ2-3
D: .
size: .
V: TRBV20-1
DNA: TGCAGTGCTGTCCACACCTCTAGCACAGATACGCAGTATTTT
CDR3: CSAVHTSSTDTQYF

J: TRBJ2-1
D: .
size: .
V: TRBV2
DNA: TGTGCCAGCAGTGAAAGTACATACAATGAGCAGTTCTTC
CDR3: CASSESTYNEQFF

J: TRBJ2-7
D: .
size: .
V: TRBV7-9
DNA: TGTGCCAGCAGCCCAGGGACGGGCCCACACGAGCAGTACTTC
CDR3: CASSPGTGPHEQYF

J: TRBJ2-1
D: .
size: .
V: TRBV6-1
DNA: TGTGCCAGCAGTAAGGAAAAGTTCTTC
CDR3: CASSKEKFF

J: TRBJ2-2
D: .
size: .
V: TRBV20-1
DNA: TGCAGTGCTAGTTTCGGGGCTAAAGGGGTCACCGGGGAGCTGTTTTTT
CDR3: CSASFGAKGVTGELFF

J: TRBJ2-1
D: TRBD2
size: .
V: TRBV20-1
DNA: TGCAGTGCCGAGACTGGGACTAGCGGCTATGAGCAGTTCTTC
CDR3: CSAETGTSGYEQFF

J: TRBJ1-6
D: .
size: few
V: TRBV3-1
DNA: TGTGCCAGCAGCTACGACGGTACTAATTCACCCCTCCACTTT
CDR3: CASSYDGTNSPLHF

J: TRBJ1-1
D: .
size: .
V: TRBV20-1
DNA: TGCAGTGCTAGGCCAGGGAGCGGGAACACTGAAGCTTTCTTT
CDR3: CSARPGSGNTEAFF

J: TRBJ2-1
D: .
size: .
V: TRBV7-6
DNA: TGTGCCAGCAGCTTTCGAGGGGGAGGGGATGAGCAGTTCTTC
CDR3: CASSFRGGGDEQFF

J: TRBJ2-3
D: .
size: .
V: TRBV7-9
DNA: TGTGCCAGCAGCTTGGTAACTAGCCGCCTGGATACGCAGTATTTT
CDR3: CASSLVTSRLDTQYF

J: TRBJ2-3
D: TRBD2
size: .
V: TRBV7-8
DNA: TGTGCCAGCAAGGGCAAGCGGGGGGGTACAGATACGCAGTATTTT
CDR3: CASKGKRGGTDTQYF

J: TRBJ2-7
D: .
size: few
V: TRBV12-3/TRBV12-4
DNA: TGTGCCAGCAGTGCAGGGGGGACCTACGAGCAGTACTTC
CDR3: CASSAGGTYEQYF

J: TRBJ2-1
D: .
size: .
V: TRBV7-9
DNA: TGTGCCAGCAGCTTAGTCCACGGGGTCAGGGTAAAGAATGAGCAGTTCTTC
CDR3: CASSLVHGVRVKNEQFF

J: TRBJ2-7
D: .
size: .
V: TRBV28
DNA: TGTGCCAGCAGTTTACGTATTAGGGGCTGGTACGAGCAGTACTTC
CDR3: CASSLRIRGWYEQYF

J: TRBJ1-2
D: .
size: .
V: TRBV6-5
DNA: TGTGCCAGCAGTTACTCCGTGCGTGAGGGCGCTAACTATGGCTACACCTTC
CDR3: CASSYSVREGANYGYTF

J: TRBJ1-3
D: .
size: .
V: TRBV4-1
DNA: TGCGCCAGCAGCCAAGATGGGCCCCGGGTTGGCGGAAACACCATATATTTT
CDR3: CASSQDGPRVGGNTIYF

J: TRBJ2-3
D: .
size: .
V: TRBV29-1
DNA: TGCAGCGTTGAAGATCACGGCAGGAGCACAGATACGCAGTATTTT
CDR3: CSVEDHGRSTDTQYF

J: TRBJ2-7
D: .
size: .
V: TRBV6-6
DNA: TGTGCCAGCAGTTTCCCCCCCCAGGGAACCGGCTCCTACGAGCAGTACTTC
CDR3: CASSFPPQGTGSYEQYF

J: TRBJ2-1
D: TRBD2
size: .
V: TRBV5-1
DNA: TGCGCCAGCAGCTTGGCCGGGGGGGGAAAGTTCTACAATGAGCAGTTCTTC
CDR3: CASSLAGGGKFYNEQFF

J: TRBJ2-5
D: TRBD1
size: few
V: TRBV20-1
DNA: TGCAGTGCTAGAGATCTCCTCGGACAGGGGGCCGGGGAGACCCAGTACTTC
CDR3: CSARDLLGQGAGETQYF

J: TRBJ2-5
D: TRBD2
size: once
V: TRBV12-5
DNA: TGTGCTAGTGGTTTGGGCCCCCCAGCGGGAGGCGAGACCCAGTACTTC
CDR3: CASGLGPPAGGETQYF

J: TRBJ1-4
D: .
size: many
V: TRBV25-1
DNA: TGTGCCAGCAGTGAACAAGTCCAGGCCCGTAATGAAAAACTGTTTTTT
CDR3: CASSEQVQARNEKLFF

J: TRBJ1-2
D: .
size: .
V: TRBV15
DNA: TGTGCCACCAGCAGAGATCATCAACCGACGGGGGGCTACACCTTC
CDR3: CATSRDHQPTGGYTF

J: TRBJ2-7
D: .
size: .
V: TRBV29-1
DNA: TGCAGCGTTTTACACCAGGGCGTATCCTACGAGCAGTACTTC
CDR3: CSVLHQGVSYEQYF

J: TRBJ2-2
D: TRBD1
size: many
V: TRBV27
DNA: TGTGCCAGCAGCCCCAGGGGGCTCACCGGGGAGCTGTTTTTT
CDR3: CASSPRGLTGELFF

J: TRBJ1-2
D: .
size: few
V: TRBV6-1
DNA: TGTGCCAGCAGCCAGGGCAAGGGGTATGGCTACACCTTC
CDR3: CASSQGKGYGYTF